This T cell receptor beta chain stems from a study of PD-1 blockade in classical Hodgkin lymphoma. Study context: Patients in the cohort were put on intravenous nivolumab, 3 mg/kg every 2 weeks.

Profiled with immunoSEQ multiplex PCR; TCRdb holds only in-frame clones, not every one. The data hold approximately 45,000 clones, with around three fifths observed a single time. From germline, CDR1 is SNHLY and CDR2 FYNNEI. The CDR3 extends over 13 amino acids. V lost 4 bases and J 3 bases, leaving 8 bases between the germline ends. Time point specified: cycle 4 day 1 (C4D1), after 6 weeks of nivolumab. All the patients suffered relapse after autologous stem cell transplantation, and brentuximab vedotin exposure differed. The chain has TRBV2 and TRBJ2-3, with D perhaps matching TRBD2 (5 bases). The sequence came from a human donor with classical Hodgkin lymphoma. The sample was peripheral blood mononuclear cells (PBMCs), taken before the fourth cycle of nivolumab. This CDR3 is CASSVGGTDTQYF. CDR3 coding DNA: TGTGCCAGCAGTGTAGGAGGTACAGATACGCAGTATTTT.